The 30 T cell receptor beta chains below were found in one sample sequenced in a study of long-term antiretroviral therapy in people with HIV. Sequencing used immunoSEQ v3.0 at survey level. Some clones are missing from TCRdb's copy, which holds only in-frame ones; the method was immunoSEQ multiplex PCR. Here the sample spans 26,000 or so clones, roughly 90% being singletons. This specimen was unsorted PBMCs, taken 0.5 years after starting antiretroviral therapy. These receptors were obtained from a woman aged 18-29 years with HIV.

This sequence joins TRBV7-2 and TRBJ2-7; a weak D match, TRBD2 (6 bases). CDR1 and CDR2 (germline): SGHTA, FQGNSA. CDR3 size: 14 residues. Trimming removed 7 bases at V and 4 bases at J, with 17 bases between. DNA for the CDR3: TGTGCCAGCAACAAAGGGCGGGAAATATACGAGCAGTACTTC. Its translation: CASNKGREIYEQYF. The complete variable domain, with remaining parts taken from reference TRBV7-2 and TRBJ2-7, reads GAGVSQSPSNKVTEKGKDVELRCDPISGHTALYWYRQSLGQGLEFLIYFQGNSAPDKSGLPSDRFSAERTGGSVSTLTIQRTQQEDSAVYLCASNKGREIYEQYFGPGTRLTVT.

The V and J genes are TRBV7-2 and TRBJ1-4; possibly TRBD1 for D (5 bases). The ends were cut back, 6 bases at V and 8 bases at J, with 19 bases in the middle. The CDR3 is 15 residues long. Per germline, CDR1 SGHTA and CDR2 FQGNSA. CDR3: CASSVTGLGGEKLFF. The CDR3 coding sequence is TGTGCCAGCAGTGTTACAGGATTGGGGGGGGAAAAACTGTTTTTT.

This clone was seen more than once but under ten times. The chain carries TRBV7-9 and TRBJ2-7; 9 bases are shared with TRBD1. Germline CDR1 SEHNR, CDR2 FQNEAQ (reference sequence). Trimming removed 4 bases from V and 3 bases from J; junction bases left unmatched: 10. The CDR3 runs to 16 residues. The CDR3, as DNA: TGTGCCAGCAGCTGGAAGCCGGGACAGGGACTCTACGAGCAGTACTTC. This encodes CASSWKPGQGLYEQYF.

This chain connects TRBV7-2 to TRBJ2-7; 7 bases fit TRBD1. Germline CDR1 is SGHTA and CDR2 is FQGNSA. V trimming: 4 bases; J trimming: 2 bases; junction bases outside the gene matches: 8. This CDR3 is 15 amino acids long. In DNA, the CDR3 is TGTGCCAGCAGCTCTAGAATGGGACAGACCTACGAGCAGTACTTC. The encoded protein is CASSSRMGQTYEQYF.

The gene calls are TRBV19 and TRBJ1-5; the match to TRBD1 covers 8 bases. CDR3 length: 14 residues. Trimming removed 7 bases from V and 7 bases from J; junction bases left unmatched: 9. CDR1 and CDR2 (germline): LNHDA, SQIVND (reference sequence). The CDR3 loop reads CASIRTGQSQPQHF. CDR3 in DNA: TGTGCCAGTATACGGACAGGGCAGAGCCAGCCCCAGCATTTT.

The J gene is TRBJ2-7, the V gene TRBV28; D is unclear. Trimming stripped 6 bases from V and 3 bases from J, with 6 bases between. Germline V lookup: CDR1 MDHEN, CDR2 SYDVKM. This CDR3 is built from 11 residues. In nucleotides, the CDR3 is TGTGCCAGCAGCCCAGGCTACGAGCAGTACTTC. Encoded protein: CASSPGYEQYF.

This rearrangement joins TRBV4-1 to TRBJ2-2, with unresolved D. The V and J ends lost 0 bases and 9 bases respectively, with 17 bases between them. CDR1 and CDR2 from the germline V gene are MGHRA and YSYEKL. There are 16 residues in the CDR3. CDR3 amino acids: CASSQDLQTNLWELFF. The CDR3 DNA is TGCGCCAGCAGCCAAGATCTTCAAACAAACCTGTGGGAGCTGTTTTTT.

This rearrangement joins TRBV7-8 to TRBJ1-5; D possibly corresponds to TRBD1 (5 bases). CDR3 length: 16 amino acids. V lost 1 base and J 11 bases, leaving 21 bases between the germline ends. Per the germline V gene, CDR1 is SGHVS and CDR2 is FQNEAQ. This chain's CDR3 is CASSLVTGAGSLTQHF. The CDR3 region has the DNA TGTGCCAGCAGCTTAGTCACAGGTGCCGGGTCGTTGACCCAGCATTTT.

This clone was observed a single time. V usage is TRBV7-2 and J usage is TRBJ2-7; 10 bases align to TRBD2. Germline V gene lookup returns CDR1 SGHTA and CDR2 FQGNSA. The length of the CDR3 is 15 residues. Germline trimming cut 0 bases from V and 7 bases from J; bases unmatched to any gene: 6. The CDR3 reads CASSLASSGSREQYF. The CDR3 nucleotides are TGTGCCAGCAGCTTAGCCTCTAGCGGGAGTAGAGAGCAGTACTTC.

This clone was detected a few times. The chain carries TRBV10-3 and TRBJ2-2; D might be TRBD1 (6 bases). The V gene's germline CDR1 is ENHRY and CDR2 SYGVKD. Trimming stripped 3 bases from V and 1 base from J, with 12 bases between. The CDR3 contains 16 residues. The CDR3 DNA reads TGTGCCATCAGTGACCCGGGACAATGGAACACCGGGGAGCTGTTTTTT. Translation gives CAISDPGQWNTGELFF.

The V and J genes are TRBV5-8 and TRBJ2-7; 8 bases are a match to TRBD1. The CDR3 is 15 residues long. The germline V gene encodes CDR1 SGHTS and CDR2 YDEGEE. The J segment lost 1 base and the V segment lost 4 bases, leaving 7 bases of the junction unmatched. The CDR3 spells CASSPTDRGSYEQYF. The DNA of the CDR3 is TGTGCCAGCAGCCCAACTGACAGGGGTTCCTACGAGCAGTACTTC.

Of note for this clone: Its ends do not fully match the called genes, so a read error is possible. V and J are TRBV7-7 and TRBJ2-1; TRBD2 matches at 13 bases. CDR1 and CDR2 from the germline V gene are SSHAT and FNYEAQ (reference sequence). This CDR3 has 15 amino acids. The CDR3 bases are TGTGCTAGCAGCGCCGGACTAGCGGGAGCCAATGAGCAGTTCTTC. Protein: CASSAGLAGANEQFF.

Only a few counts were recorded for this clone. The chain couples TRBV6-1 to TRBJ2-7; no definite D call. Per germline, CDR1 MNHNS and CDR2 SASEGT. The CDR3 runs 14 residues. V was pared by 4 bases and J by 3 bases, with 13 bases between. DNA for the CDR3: TGTGCCAGCAGTGGCTGGACGGTGGACTACGAGCAGTACTTC. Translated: CASSGWTVDYEQYF.

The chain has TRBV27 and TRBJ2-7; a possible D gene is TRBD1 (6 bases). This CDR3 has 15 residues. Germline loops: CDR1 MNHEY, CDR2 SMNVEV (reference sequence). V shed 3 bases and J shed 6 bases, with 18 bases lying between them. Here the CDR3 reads CASSFRATGFVEQYF. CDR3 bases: TGTGCCAGCAGTTTTAGGGCGACAGGCTTCGTCGAGCAGTACTTC.

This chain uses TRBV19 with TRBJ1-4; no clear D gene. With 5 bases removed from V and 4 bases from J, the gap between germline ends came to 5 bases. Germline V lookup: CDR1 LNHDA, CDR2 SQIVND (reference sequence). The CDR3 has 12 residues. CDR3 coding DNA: TGTGCCAGTAGTCCCAATAATGAAAAACTGTTTTTT. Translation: CASSPNNEKLFF.

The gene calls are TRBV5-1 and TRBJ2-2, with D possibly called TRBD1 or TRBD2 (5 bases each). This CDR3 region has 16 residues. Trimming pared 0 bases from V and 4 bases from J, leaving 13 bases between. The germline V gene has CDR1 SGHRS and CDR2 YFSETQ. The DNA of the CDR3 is TGCGCCAGCAGCTTGGGAGTCGGGACGGTCACCGGGGAGCTGTTTTTT. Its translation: CASSLGVGTVTGELFF.

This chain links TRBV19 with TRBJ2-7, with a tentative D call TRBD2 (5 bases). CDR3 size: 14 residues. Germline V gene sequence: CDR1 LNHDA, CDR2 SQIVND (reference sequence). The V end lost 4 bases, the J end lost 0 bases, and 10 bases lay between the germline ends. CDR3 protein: CASSRAGSSYEQYF. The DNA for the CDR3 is TGTGCCAGTAGTAGGGCTGGGAGCTCCTACGAGCAGTACTTC.

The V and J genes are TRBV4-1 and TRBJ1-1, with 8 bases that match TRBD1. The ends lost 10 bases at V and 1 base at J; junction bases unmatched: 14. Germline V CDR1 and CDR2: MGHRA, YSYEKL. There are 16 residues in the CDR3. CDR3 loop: CATQHSPGTGNTEAFF. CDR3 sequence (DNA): TGCGCCACCCAGCATTCTCCGGGGACAGGGAACACTGAAGCTTTCTTT.

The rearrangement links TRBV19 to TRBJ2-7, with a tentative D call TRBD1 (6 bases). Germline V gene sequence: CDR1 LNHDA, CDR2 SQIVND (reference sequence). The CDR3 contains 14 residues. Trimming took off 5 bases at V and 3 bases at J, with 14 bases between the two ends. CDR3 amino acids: CASSPRDTLYEQYF. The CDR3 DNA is TGTGCCAGTAGTCCCCGGGACACTCTCTACGAGCAGTACTTC.

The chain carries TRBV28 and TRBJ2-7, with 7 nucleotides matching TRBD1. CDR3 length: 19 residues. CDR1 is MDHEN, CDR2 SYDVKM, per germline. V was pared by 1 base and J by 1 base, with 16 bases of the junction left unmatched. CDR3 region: CASSLYLDRATGGSYEQYF. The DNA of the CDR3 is TGTGCCAGCAGTTTATACCTCGACAGGGCAACCGGCGGTTCCTACGAGCAGTACTTC.

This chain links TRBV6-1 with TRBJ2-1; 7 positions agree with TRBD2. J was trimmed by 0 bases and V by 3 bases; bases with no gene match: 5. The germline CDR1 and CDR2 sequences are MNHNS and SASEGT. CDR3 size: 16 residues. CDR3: CASSDASGSSYNEQFF. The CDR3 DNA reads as TGTGCCAGCAGTGACGCTAGCGGCAGCTCCTACAATGAGCAGTTCTTC.

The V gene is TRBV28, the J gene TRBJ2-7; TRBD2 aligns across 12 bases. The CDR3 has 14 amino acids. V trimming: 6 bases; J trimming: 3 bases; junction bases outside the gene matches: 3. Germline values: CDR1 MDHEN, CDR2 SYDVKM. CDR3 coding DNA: TGTGCCAGCAGCCAGACTAGCGGGAGCTACGAGCAGTACTTC. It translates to CASSQTSGSYEQYF. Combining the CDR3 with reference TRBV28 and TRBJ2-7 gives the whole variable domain DVKVTQSSRYLVKRTGEKVFLECVQDMDHENMFWYRQDPGLGLRLIYFSYDVKMKEKGDIPEGYSVSREKKERFSLILESASTNQTSMYLCASSQTSGSYEQYFGPGTRLTVT.

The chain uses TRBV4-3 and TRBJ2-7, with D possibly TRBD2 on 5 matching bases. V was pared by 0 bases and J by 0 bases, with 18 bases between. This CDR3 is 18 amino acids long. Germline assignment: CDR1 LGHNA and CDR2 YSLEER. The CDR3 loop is CASSQDLPEGLLSYEQYF. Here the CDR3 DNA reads TGCGCCAGCAGCCAAGACTTACCAGAGGGTCTCCTCTCCTACGAGCAGTACTTC.

CDR3: CASSLEGTGAYEQYF. Written as DNA, the CDR3 is TGTGCCAGCAGCTTAGAGGGGACAGGGGCCTACGAGCAGTACTTC. This chain connects TRBV11-3 to TRBJ2-7; 10 positions match TRBD1. Per germline, CDR1 SGHNT and CDR2 YENEEA. The CDR3 spans 15 residues. After removal of 0 bases from V and 2 bases from J, the junction contained 1 base not matched to a gene. The variable domain in full, with the rest retrieved from reference TRBV11-3 and TRBJ2-7, is EAGVVQSPRYKIIEKKQPVAFWCNPISGHNTLYWYLQNLGQGPELLIRYENEEAVDDSQLPKDRFSAERLKGVDSTLKIQPAELGDSAVYLCASSLEGTGAYEQYFGPGTRLTVT.

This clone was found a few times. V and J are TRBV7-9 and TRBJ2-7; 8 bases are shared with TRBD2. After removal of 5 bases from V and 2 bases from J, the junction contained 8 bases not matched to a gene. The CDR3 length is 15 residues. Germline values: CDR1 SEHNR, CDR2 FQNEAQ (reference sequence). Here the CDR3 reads CASSPWEGLAYEQYF. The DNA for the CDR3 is TGTGCCAGCAGCCCCTGGGAGGGACTAGCCTACGAGCAGTACTTC.

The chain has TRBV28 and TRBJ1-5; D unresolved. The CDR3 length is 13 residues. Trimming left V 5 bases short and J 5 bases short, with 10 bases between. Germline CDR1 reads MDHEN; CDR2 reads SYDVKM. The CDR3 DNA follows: TGTGCCAGCAGTGTCTCCTTTGATCAGCCCCAGCATTTT. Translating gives CASSVSFDQPQHF.

In nucleotides, the CDR3 is TGTGCCACCAGCAGCGGGGCAAACTCCTACGAGCAGTACTTC. This sequence encodes CATSSGANSYEQYF. The chain uses TRBV15 and TRBJ2-7; D might be TRBD1 or TRBD2, each matching 5 bases. The V end lost 3 bases, the J end lost 0 bases, and 9 bases lay between the germline ends. This CDR3 region has 14 residues. Germline V gene sequence: CDR1 LNHNV, CDR2 YYDKDF (reference sequence).

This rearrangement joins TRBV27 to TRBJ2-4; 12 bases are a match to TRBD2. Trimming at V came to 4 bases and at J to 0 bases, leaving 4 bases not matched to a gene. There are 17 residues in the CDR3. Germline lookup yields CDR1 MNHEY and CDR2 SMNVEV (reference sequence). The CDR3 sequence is CASSSRTSGIAKNIQYF. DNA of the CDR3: TGTGCCAGCAGTTCCCGGACTAGCGGGATAGCCAAAAACATTCAGTACTTC.

The CDR3 sequence is CASSNPRTGANLQPQHF. CDR3 nucleotide sequence: TGTGCCAGTAGTAACCCGCGGACAGGAGCCAATCTTCAGCCCCAGCATTTT. The rearrangement uses TRBV19 and TRBJ1-5, with 7 bases identical to TRBD1. V shed 4 bases, J shed 6 bases, and the junction held 15 bases outside the gene matches. Germline V gene sequence: CDR1 LNHDA, CDR2 SQIVND (reference sequence). The CDR3 loop spans 17 amino acids.

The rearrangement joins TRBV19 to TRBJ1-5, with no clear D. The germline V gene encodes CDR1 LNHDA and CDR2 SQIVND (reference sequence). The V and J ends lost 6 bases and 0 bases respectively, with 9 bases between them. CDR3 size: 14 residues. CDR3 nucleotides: TGTGCCAGTAGGGCCCGGAATAGCAATCAGCCCCAGCATTTT. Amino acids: CASRARNSNQPQHF.